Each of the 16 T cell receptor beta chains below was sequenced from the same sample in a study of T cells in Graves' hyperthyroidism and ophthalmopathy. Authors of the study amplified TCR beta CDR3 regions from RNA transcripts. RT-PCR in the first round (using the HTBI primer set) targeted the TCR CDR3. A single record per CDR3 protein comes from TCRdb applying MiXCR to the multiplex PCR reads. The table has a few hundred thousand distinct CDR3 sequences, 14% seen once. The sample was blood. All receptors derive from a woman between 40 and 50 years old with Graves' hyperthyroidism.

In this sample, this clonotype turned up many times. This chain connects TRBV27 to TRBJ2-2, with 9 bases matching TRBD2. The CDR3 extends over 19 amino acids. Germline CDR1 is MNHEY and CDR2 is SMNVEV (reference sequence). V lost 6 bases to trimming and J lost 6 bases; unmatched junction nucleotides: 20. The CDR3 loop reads CASSRPGLAVNRGAGELFF. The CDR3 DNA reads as TGTGCCAGCAGCAGACCGGGACTAGCAGTTAACCGGGGGGCCGGGGAGCTGTTTTTT.

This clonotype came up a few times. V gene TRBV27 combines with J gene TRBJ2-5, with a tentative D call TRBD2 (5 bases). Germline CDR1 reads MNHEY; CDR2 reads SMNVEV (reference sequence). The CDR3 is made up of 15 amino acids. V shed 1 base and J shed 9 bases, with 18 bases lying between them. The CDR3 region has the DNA TGTGCCAGCAGTTTATACGCGGGCGTCGCTAAGGCCCAGTACTTC. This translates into CASSLYAGVAKAQYF.

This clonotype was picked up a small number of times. CDR3 sequence (DNA): TGTGCCAGCAGTTTAGGGGCAGGGACTCGACGGGATACGCAGTATTTT. It yields the protein CASSLGAGTRRDTQYF. The chain links TRBV12-3 or TRBV12-4 to TRBJ2-3; D is perhaps TRBD2 (6 bases). The CDR3 extends over 16 amino acids. Trimming left V 1 base short and J 6 bases short, with 17 bases between.

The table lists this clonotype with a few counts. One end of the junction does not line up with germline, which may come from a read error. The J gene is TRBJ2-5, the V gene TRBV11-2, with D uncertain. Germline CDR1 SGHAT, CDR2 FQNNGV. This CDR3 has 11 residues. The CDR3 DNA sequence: TGTGCCAACAGCTATTTAGAGACCCAGTACTTC. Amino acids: CANSYLETQYF.

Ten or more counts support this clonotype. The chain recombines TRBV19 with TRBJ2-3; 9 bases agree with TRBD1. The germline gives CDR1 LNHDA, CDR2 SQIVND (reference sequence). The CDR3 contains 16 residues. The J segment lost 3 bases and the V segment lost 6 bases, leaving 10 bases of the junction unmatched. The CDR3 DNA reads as TGTGCCAGTAGCCAAGGACGGGACAGGGTGACAGATACGCAGTATTTT. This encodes CASSQGRDRVTDTQYF.

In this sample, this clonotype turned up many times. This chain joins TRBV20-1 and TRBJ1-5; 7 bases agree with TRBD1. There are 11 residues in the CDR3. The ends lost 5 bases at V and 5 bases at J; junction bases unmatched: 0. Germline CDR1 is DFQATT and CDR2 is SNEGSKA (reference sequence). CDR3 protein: CSAQGDQPQHF. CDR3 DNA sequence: TGCAGTGCTCAGGGGGATCAGCCCCAGCATTTT.

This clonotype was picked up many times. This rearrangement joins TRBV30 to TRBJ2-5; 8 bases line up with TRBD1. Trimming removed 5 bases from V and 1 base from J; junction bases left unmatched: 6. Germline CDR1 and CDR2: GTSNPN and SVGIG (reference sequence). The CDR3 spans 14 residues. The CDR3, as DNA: TGTGCCTGGCAACGGACAGGGATCCAAGAGACCCAGTACTTC. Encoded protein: CAWQRTGIQETQYF.

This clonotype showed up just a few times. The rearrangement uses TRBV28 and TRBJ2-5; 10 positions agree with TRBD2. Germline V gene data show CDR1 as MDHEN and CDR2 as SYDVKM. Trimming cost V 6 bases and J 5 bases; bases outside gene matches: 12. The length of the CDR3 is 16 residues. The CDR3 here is CASRLVLAGGVETQYF. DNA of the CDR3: TGTGCCAGCAGGTTGGTCTTAGCGGGAGGTGTCGAGACCCAGTACTTC.

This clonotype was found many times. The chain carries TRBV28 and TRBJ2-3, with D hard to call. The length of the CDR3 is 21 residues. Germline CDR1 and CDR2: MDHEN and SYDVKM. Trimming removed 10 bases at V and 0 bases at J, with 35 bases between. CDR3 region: CATLHGNTRTLFTPSTDTQYF. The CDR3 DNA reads TGTGCCACCCTTCACGGCAACACCCGTACCCTTTTCACCCCTAGCACAGATACGCAGTATTTT.

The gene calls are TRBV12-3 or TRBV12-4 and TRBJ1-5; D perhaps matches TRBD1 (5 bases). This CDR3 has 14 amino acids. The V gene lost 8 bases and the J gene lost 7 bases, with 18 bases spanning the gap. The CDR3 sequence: CASSPPPGHQPQHF. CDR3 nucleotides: TGTGCCAGCTCTCCCCCCCCGGGGCACCAGCCCCAGCATTTT.

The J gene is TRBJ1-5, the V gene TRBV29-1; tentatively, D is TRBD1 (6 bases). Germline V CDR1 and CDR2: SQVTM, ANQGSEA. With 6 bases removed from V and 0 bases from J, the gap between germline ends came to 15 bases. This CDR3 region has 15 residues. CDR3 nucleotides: TGCAGCGTGAATCAGGGGACGGATAGCAATCAGCCCCAGCATTTT. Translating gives CSVNQGTDSNQPQHF.

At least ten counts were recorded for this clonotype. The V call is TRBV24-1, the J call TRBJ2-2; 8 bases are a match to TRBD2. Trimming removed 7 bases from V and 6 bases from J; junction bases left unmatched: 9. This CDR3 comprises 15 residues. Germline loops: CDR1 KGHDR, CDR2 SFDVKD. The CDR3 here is CATSTPGGLSGELFF. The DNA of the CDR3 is TGTGCCACCAGCACCCCGGGAGGGTTATCCGGGGAGCTGTTTTTT.

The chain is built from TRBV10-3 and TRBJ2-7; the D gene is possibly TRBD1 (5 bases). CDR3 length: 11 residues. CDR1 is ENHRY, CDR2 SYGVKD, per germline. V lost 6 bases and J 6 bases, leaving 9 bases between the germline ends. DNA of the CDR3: TGTGCCATCAGCGACAGTGGCGAGCAGTACTTC. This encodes CAISDSGEQYF.

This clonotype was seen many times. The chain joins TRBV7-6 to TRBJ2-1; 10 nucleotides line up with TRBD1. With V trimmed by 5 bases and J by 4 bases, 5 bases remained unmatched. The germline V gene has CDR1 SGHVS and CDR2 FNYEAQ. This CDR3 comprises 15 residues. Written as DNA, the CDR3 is TGTGCCAGCAGCCCTGACAGGGGGCCATACAATGAGCAGTTCTTC. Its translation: CASSPDRGPYNEQFF.

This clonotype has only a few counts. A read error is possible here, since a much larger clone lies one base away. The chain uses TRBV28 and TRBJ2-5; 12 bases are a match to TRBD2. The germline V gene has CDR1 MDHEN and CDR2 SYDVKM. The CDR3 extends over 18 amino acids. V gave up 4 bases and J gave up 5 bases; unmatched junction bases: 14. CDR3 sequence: CASSSYGATSGRAETQYF. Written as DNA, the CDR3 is TGTGCCAGCAGTTCCTACGGCGCGACTAGCGGGAGAGCGGAGACCCAGTACTTC.

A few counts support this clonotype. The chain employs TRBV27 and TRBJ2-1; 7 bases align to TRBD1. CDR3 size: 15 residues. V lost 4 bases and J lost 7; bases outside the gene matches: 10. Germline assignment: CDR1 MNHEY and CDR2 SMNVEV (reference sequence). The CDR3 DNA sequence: TGTGCCAGCAGTTACAGGGGAAGTGTGGTGAATGAGCAGTTCTTC. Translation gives CASSYRGSVVNEQFF.